This passage covers 8 T cell receptor beta chains from one sample sequenced in a study of T cells after yellow fever vaccination. TCRdb called the 5' RACE reads again in MiXCR, with one record for every CDR3 protein. Of a few hundred thousand distinct CDR3 sequences listed, around 3.6% are singletons. Sequenced here: PBMCs, sampled on the day of the yellow fever booster vaccination. These receptors were taken from a man aged 18 to 29 who received the YFV17D yellow fever vaccine.

This clonotype was counted only a few times. V gene TRBV5-6 combines with J gene TRBJ2-2, with no clear D. Between the trimmed V and J ends, which lost 0 bases and 7 bases, there was a span of 13 bases. This CDR3 has 15 amino acids. Germline V lookup: CDR1 SGHDT, CDR2 YYEEEE. DNA for the CDR3: TGTGCCAGCAGCTTGGCCTCGGGCTCGGGCGGGGAGCTGTTTTTT. This translates into CASSLASGSGGELFF.

The sample holds a few counts of this clonotype. The gene calls are TRBV6-5 and TRBJ2-1; no firm D call. Germline CDR1 and CDR2: MNHEY and SVGAGI. The CDR3 covers 11 residues. V was trimmed by 6 bases and J by 14 bases, leaving 14 bases between them. CDR3 protein: CASSHPPQKFF. The CDR3 bases are TGTGCCAGCAGCCACCCCCCCCAGAAGTTCTTC.

This clonotype was detected ten times or more. The CDR3 sequence: CASSLEQGLGYGYTF. The DNA of the CDR3 is TGTGCCAGCAGTTTAGAACAGGGACTGGGCTATGGCTACACCTTC. V is TRBV12-3 or TRBV12-4 and J is TRBJ1-2, with D possibly matching TRBD1 (6 bases). V was cut by 1 base and J by 4 bases, with 13 bases left in between. This CDR3 region has 15 residues.

The chain recombines TRBV19 with TRBJ2-7; D is perhaps TRBD1 (6 bases). CDR1 is LNHDA and CDR2 is SQIVND in the germline V gene (reference sequence). CDR3 length equals 13 residues. V gave up 5 bases and J gave up 2 bases, with 10 bases separating them. The CDR3 loop reads CASSPRTAYEQYF. The CDR3 coding sequence is TGTGCCAGTAGTCCACGGACAGCCTACGAGCAGTACTTC.

The chain couples TRBV12-3 or TRBV12-4 to TRBJ1-6; 10 bases are a match to TRBD1. CDR3 length: 15 amino acids. The ends lost 5 bases at V and 9 bases at J; junction bases unmatched: 7. In DNA form, the CDR3 reads TGTGCCAGCAGTCCCCCGGGACAGGGGACTTCACCCCTCCACTTT. Encoded protein: CASSPPGQGTSPLHF.

Ten or more counts support this clonotype. The gene calls are TRBV24-1 and TRBJ2-1; D not certain. The CDR3 is 12 residues long. Looked up from germline, CDR1 is KGHDR and CDR2 is SFDVKD. Trimming shortened V by 5 bases and J by 6 bases, and 7 bases separated the two germline ends. Written as DNA, the CDR3 is TGTGCCACCAGTGGATACGGCAATGAGCAGTTCTTC. Residues: CATSGYGNEQFF.

This clonotype was detected a few times. The chain combines TRBV20-1 with TRBJ1-1, with D perhaps TRBD1 (5 bases). The length of the CDR3 is 14 residues. Germline loops: CDR1 DFQATT, CDR2 SNEGSKA (reference sequence). The germline V and J ends were trimmed by 6 bases and 1 base, with 15 bases remaining between them. The CDR3 loop reads CSATGGGWNTEAFF. Written as DNA, the CDR3 is TGCAGTGCCACAGGCGGAGGTTGGAACACTGAAGCTTTCTTT.

There are many counts of this clonotype. The chain recombines TRBV7-3 with TRBJ2-1, with 11 bases identical to TRBD2. With 3 bases clipped from V and 9 bases from J, the junction kept 7 bases outside the gene matches. This CDR3 is built from 15 residues. Germline V gene data show CDR1 as SGHTA and CDR2 as FQGTGA. CDR3 DNA sequence: TGTGCCAGCAGCTTGACTAGCGGGACTGTAGGTGAGCAGTTCTTC. It specifies CASSLTSGTVGEQFF.